The text below deals with one T cell receptor (beta chain). Antigen unknown. This record belongs to a study of siplizumab effects on memory and regulatory T cells. Whole-study findings and limits: Naive T cells, seemingly more diverse than memory cells, seemed major alloresponse contributors. Whether the proliferating Tregs (from siplizumab cultures) were suppressive was not confirmed.

The germline V gene encodes CDR1 MDHEN and CDR2 SYDVKM. The junction had 5 bases not matched to a gene; V was cut back by 3 bases and J by 4 bases. This CDR3 is 15 amino acids long. Sequenced by immunoSEQ multiplex PCR; TCRdb stores in-frame clones only, minus some. The table has about 50,000 clones, roughly 93% seen once. The clonotype originates from a human donor in good health. Sequenced material: CD8+ T cells sorted from blood. This chain connects TRBV28 to TRBJ2-7, with 11 positions matching TRBD1. The CDR3 reads CASSFGTGGWYEQYF. The CDR3 DNA reads TGTGCCAGCAGTTTCGGGACAGGGGGTTGGTACGAGCAGTACTTC.